The 10 T cell receptor beta chains listed next were all sequenced from one sample in a study of CD8 T cells in ankylosing spondylitis. A single record per CDR3 protein comes from TCRdb applying MiXCR to the 5' RACE reads. The data show 250,000 to 350,000 distinct CDR3 sequences, over 15% seen once. Sequencing used blood, either unsorted or a sorted T cell fraction (not recorded which). Receptors originate from a male donor with ankylosing spondylitis or in good health (not recorded which).

The table lists this clonotype with a few counts. CDR3 sequence (DNA): TGTGCCAGCAGCTTAGCCGCGGAAACGAAGGAGCTGTTTTTT. This codes for CASSLAAETKELFF. This chain connects TRBV11-2 to TRBJ2-2; D ambiguous. The CDR3 loop spans 14 amino acids. Germline V lookup: CDR1 SGHAT, CDR2 FQNNGV. V dropped 1 base and J dropped 10 bases, with 13 bases sitting between them. Combining the CDR3 with reference TRBV11-2 and TRBJ2-2 gives the whole variable domain EAGVAQSPRYKIIEKRQSVAFWCNPISGHATLYWYQQILGQGPKLLIQFQNNGVVDDSQLPKDRFSAERLKGVDSTLKIQPAKLEDSAVYLCASSLAAETKELFFGEGSRLTVL.

The V gene is TRBV20-1, the J gene TRBJ1-4; 9 bases line up with TRBD1. V lost 6 bases to trimming and J lost 13 bases; unmatched junction nucleotides: 12. The CDR3 sequence is 13 residues long. Germline V gives CDR1 DFQATT, CDR2 SNEGSKA (reference sequence). CDR3 DNA sequence: TGCAGTGCCCCTCCCCGGGACAGGGTAGGACTGTTTTTT. Amino acids: CSAPPRDRVGLFF.

In this sample, this clonotype turned up a few times. This chain links TRBV5-1 with TRBJ1-1; 8 nucleotides match TRBD1. The V gene end was trimmed by 0 bases and the J gene end by 3 bases; junction bases not matched to a gene: 10. Germline loops: CDR1 SGHRS, CDR2 YFSETQ. The CDR3 runs to 17 residues. CDR3 amino acids: CASSLGTGTIRDTEAFF. The CDR3, as DNA: TGCGCCAGCAGCTTGGGGACAGGGACGATCAGGGACACTGAAGCTTTCTTT.

A few counts support this clonotype. The V and J genes are TRBV5-1 and TRBJ2-1; 8 nucleotides match TRBD2. The CDR3 runs 16 residues. Germline V CDR1 and CDR2: SGHRS, YFSETQ. Unmatched junction bases numbered 8, after V lost 4 bases and J lost 2 bases. This CDR3 is CASSLQAGVAYNEQFF. The CDR3 DNA follows: TGCGCCAGCAGCCTTCAAGCGGGGGTCGCCTACAATGAGCAGTTCTTC.

There are a few counts of this clonotype. The chain is built from TRBV3-1 and TRBJ1-1; maybe TRBD1 (6 bases). There are 14 residues in the CDR3. From germline, CDR1 is LGHDT and CDR2 YNNKEL (reference sequence). V was trimmed by 4 bases and J by 5 bases, leaving 14 bases between them. The CDR3 region is CASSRGRGGTEAFF. CDR3 in DNA: TGTGCCAGCAGCCGAGGGAGGGGGGGTACTGAAGCTTTCTTT.

This chain links TRBV12-3 or TRBV12-4 with TRBJ2-7; 9 nucleotides agree with TRBD1. This CDR3 is 13 amino acids long. V lost 0 bases, J lost 7 bases, and 1 base stayed unmatched. Here the CDR3 reads CASSLAGQGEQYV. The CDR3 bases are TGTGCCAGCAGTTTAGCCGGACAGGGGGAGCAGTACGTC.

The rearrangement joins TRBV10-3 to TRBJ2-1, with 9 bases fitting TRBD2. CDR1 is ENHRY and CDR2 is SYGVKD in the germline V gene. CDR3 length equals 15 residues. V lost 10 bases to trimming and J lost 9 bases; unmatched junction nucleotides: 16. CDR3 region: CATQSLAGWGSEQFF. As DNA, the CDR3 is TGTGCCACCCAATCCCTAGCGGGATGGGGGAGTGAGCAGTTCTTC.

This clonotype was counted many times. DNA of the CDR3: TGCGCCAGCAGCTTGGATGGGTATAGCAATCAGCCCCAGCATTTT. As protein: CASSLDGYSNQPQHF. The V and J genes are TRBV5-1 and TRBJ1-5; no definite D call. The CDR3 extends over 15 amino acids. Trimming stripped 0 bases from V and 0 bases from J, with 7 bases between. Per the germline V gene, CDR1 is SGHRS and CDR2 is YFSETQ.

This clonotype showed up just a few times. CDR3 amino acids: CASSLRAGTGTPTEAFF. CDR3 in DNA: TGCGCCAGCAGCTTGCGGGCAGGGACTGGGACGCCCACTGAAGCTTTCTTT. The chain is built from TRBV5-1 and TRBJ1-1, with D possibly TRBD1 on 5 matching bases. This CDR3 contains 17 residues. The V and J ends lost 1 base and 4 bases respectively, with 20 bases between them. CDR1 is SGHRS, CDR2 YFSETQ, per germline.

This clonotype was seen repeatedly, ten times or more. This chain joins TRBV12-3 or TRBV12-4 and TRBJ2-1; D is ambiguous. V was trimmed by 2 bases and J by 1 base, leaving 6 bases between them. The CDR3 consists of 14 residues. The CDR3 is CASSLRSSYNEQFF. The CDR3 region has the DNA TGTGCCAGCAGTTTAAGGAGTTCCTACAATGAGCAGTTCTTC.